The rows below give T cell receptor beta chains drawn from one sample of a study of T cell repertoires in cytomegalovirus infection. TCRdb used MiXCR to reprocess the reads, holding one entry per CDR3 protein. Among just under 300,000 distinct CDR3 sequences, approximately 10% were seen once, and the ten largest hold around 2.4%. Sequenced: PBMCs. Receptor source: a human donor in good health (CMV status not recorded). Some clones in this sample may be carry-over from other donors' samples. CDR3s include the opening cysteine and the closing phenylalanine or tryptophan. The D gene is left open where the match is weak. The size field is filled for only some rows; it gives once, few, many or a size class.

CDR3,DNA,size,D,J,V
CASIGGDYGYTF,TGTGCCAGCATTGGGGGGGACTATGGCTACACCTTC,NA,NA,TRBJ1-2,TRBV28
CSARSTGDSKNSPLHF,TGCAGTGCTAGGTCTACAGGGGATAGTAAGAATTCACCCCTCCACTTT,NA,TRBD1,TRBJ1-6,TRBV20-1
CASRRTGVEWPQHF,TGTGCCAGCAGGAGGACAGGCGTTGAGTGGCCCCAGCATTTT,many,TRBD1,TRBJ1-5,TRBV28
CASSGTGGAGANVLTF,TGTGCCAGCAGTGGGACAGGGGGCGCTGGGGCCAACGTCCTGACTTTC,many,TRBD1,TRBJ2-6,TRBV6-1
CSAIIASGELFF,TGCAGTGCTATAATAGCTTCCGGGGAGCTGTTTTTT,many,NA,TRBJ2-2,TRBV20-1
CASTQGGSGELFF,TGTGCCAGCACCCAGGGAGGGAGCGGGGAGCTGTTTTTT,few,TRBD2,TRBJ2-2,TRBV28
CASSPRDRNTGELFF,TGTGCCAGCAGCCCCCGGGACAGGAACACCGGGGAGCTGTTTTTT,many,TRBD1,TRBJ2-2,TRBV27
CASSPVPGELFF,TGTGCCAGCAGCCCCGTCCCCGGGGAGCTGTTTTTT,few,NA,TRBJ2-2,TRBV12-3/TRBV12-4
CASSYDRVSYEQYF,TGTGCCAGCAGTTACGACAGGGTATCCTACGAGCAGTACTTC,many,TRBD1,TRBJ2-7,TRBV6-5
CSAEGTSNYGYTF,TGCAGCGCCGAGGGGACATCTAACTATGGCTACACCTTC,NA,NA,TRBJ1-2,TRBV29-1
CSARDRLAGGLQETQYF,TGCAGTGCTAGAGATAGGCTAGCGGGGGGTCTCCAAGAGACCCAGTACTTC,many,TRBD2,TRBJ2-5,TRBV20-1
CSVDGGAWETQYF,TGCAGCGTTGATGGGGGCGCGTGGGAGACCCAGTACTTC,NA,NA,TRBJ2-5,TRBV29-1
CAISAGAAPGNTIYF,TGTGCCATCAGTGCCGGCGCAGCCCCTGGAAACACCATATATTTT,many,NA,TRBJ1-3,TRBV10-3
CSGKPGTGTTEAFF,TGCAGCGGCAAACCCGGGACAGGGACCACTGAAGCTTTCTTT,NA,TRBD1,TRBJ1-1,TRBV29-1
CASSQGPWQGGEKLFF,TGTGCCAGCAGCCAAGGTCCGTGGCAGGGAGGTGAAAAACTGTTTTTT,many,NA,TRBJ1-4,TRBV14
CASRNRFMNTEAFF,TGTGCCAGCCGGAACAGGTTCATGAACACTGAAGCTTTCTTT,many,NA,TRBJ1-1,TRBV2
CASKALGGSSYEQYF,TGCGCCAGCAAAGCCCTCGGGGGGAGCTCCTACGAGCAGTACTTC,many,TRBD2,TRBJ2-7,TRBV5-1
CATSRVQGRETQYF,TGTGCCACCAGCAGAGTGCAGGGGAGAGAGACCCAGTACTTC,many,NA,TRBJ2-5,TRBV15
CASSLAGTAFQETQYF,TGTGCCAGCAGCTTAGCGGGGACAGCCTTTCAAGAGACCCAGTACTTC,many,TRBD1,TRBJ2-5,TRBV7-6
CASSLTGGNNEQFF,TGTGCCAGCAGCTTAACCGGGGGGAACAATGAGCAGTTCTTC,many,TRBD2,TRBJ2-1,TRBV7-2
CASSEVHQETQYF,TGTGCCAGCTCGGAGGTCCACCAAGAGACCCAGTACTTC,few,NA,TRBJ2-5,TRBV28
CASSYVAGLKETQYF,TGTGCCAGCAGTTATGTAGCGGGCCTCAAAGAGACCCAGTACTTC,many,TRBD2,TRBJ2-5,TRBV6-6